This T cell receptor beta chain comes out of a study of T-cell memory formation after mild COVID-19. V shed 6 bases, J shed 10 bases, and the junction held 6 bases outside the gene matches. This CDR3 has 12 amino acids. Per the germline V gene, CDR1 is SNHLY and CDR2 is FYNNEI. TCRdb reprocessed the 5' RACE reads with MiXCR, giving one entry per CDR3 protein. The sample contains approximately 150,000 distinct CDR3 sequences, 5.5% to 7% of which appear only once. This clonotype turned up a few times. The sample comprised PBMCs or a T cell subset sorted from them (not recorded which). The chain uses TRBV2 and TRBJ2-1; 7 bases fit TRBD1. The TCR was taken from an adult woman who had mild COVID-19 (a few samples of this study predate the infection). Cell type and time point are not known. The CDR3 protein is CASSAGQAEQFF. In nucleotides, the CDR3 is TGTGCCAGCAGCGCTGGACAGGCGGAGCAGTTCTTC.